This T cell receptor (beta chain) was sequenced during a study of blood T cell repertoires in COVID-19. At the level of the study: From the United States, Italy and Spain came samples of acute and convalescent COVID-19. The analysed material was cDNA or gDNA that came from T cells, B-cell-depleted T cells, or PBMCs.

Per the authors' pipeline: Nucleated cell number was recorded as an estimate derived from reference gene primer amplification. Assay used: immunoSEQ multiplex PCR; TCRdb lists only in-frame clones, some missing. Clone size and V and J calls were adopted from that table, with D and trimming inferred from the DNA. This sample has about 170,000 clones, with 80% to 95% found just once. Germline V CDR1 and CDR2: SGHNT, YENEEA. J gave up 5 bases and V 0 bases, and 2 bases lay outside the gene matches. This CDR3 comprises 15 residues. Sequenced: peripheral blood. The chain uses TRBV11-3 and TRBJ2-1, with 9 positions matching TRBD2. This receptor was taken from a woman in her forties or fifties with acute or convalescent COVID-19. The CDR3 DNA is TGTGCCAGCAGCTTAGAGACTAGCGGAAACAATGAGCAGTTCTTC. It specifies CASSLETSGNNEQFF.